The 16 T cell receptor beta chains below all came from one sample that was sequenced in a study of blood T cell repertoires in COVID-19. Repertoires were generated with immunoSEQ multiplex PCR, while TCRdb's copy carries only in-frame clones and drops some. The sample records about 300,000 clones, more than 70% being singletons. The source material was peripheral blood. Source of these receptors: a woman aged 45-65 years with acute or convalescent COVID-19.

The chain uses TRBV6-5 and TRBJ1-1; TRBD1 matches 7 bases. Germline CDR1 reads MNHEY; CDR2 reads SVGAGI. V was pared by 3 bases and J by 4 bases, with 2 bases of the junction left unmatched. The CDR3 has 13 amino acids. The chain's CDR3 is CASSYEGATEAFF. CDR3 coding DNA: TGTGCCAGCAGTTATGAGGGGGCCACTGAAGCTTTCTTT.

This rearrangement joins TRBV16 to TRBJ2-1; 10 bases are a match to TRBD1. The J segment lost 5 bases and the V segment lost 2 bases, leaving 6 bases of the junction unmatched. Germline V gives CDR1 KGHSY, CDR2 FQNENV. This CDR3 is 16 amino acids long. The CDR3 protein is CASSQKGQGTDNEQFF. For the CDR3, the DNA is TGTGCCAGCAGCCAAAAGGGACAGGGGACCGACAATGAGCAGTTCTTC.

The chain couples TRBV24-1 to TRBJ2-3; D remains unclear. Germline V gene data show CDR1 as KGHDR and CDR2 as SFDVKD. Trimming took 2 bases from V and 4 from J, leaving 6 bases between them. The CDR3 runs 13 residues. The CDR3 reads CATSDSMSDTQYF. Written as DNA, the CDR3 is TGTGCCACCAGTGATTCTATGTCAGATACGCAGTATTTT.

The chain is built from TRBV5-6 and TRBJ2-1; 8 nucleotides line up with TRBD2. V shed 0 bases and J 11 bases; nucleotides not matched to a gene: 7. Germline V gene sequence: CDR1 SGHDT, CDR2 YYEEEE. This CDR3 comprises 14 residues. The CDR3 nucleotides read TGTGCCAGCAGCTTGGACCGGGGGGGCCCCAAGCAGTTCTTC. Its translation: CASSLDRGGPKQFF.

CDR3: CASSVGWDSSYEQYF. Written as DNA, the CDR3 is TGTGCCAGCAGCGTAGGTTGGGACAGTTCCTACGAGCAGTACTTC. The chain combines TRBV9 with TRBJ2-7; 7 bases align to TRBD1. Germline CDR1 is SGDLS and CDR2 is YYNGEE. The CDR3 covers 15 residues. J was trimmed by 1 base and V by 0 bases; bases with no gene match: 4.

The chain links TRBV5-6 to TRBJ1-1; D is possibly TRBD1 (6 bases). Trimming took off 0 bases at V and 10 bases at J, with 10 bases between the two ends. CDR1 and CDR2 from the germline V gene are SGHDT and YYEEEE. The CDR3 has 12 amino acids. Written as DNA, the CDR3 is TGTGCCAGCAGCTTGGGCGGCAGGGGAGCTTTCTTT. Its protein is CASSLGGRGAFF.

The J gene is TRBJ1-2, the V gene TRBV5-1; 8 bases map to TRBD1. V trimming: 7 bases; J trimming: 8 bases; junction bases outside the gene matches: 16. Germline V CDR1 and CDR2: SGHRS, YFSETQ. This CDR3 has 15 residues. The chain's CDR3 is CASRTDRGLLRGYTF. The CDR3 DNA sequence: TGCGCCAGCCGCACCGACAGGGGCCTTTTGAGGGGCTACACCTTC.

This clone has just one count. V is TRBV15 and J is TRBJ2-2; 7 bases are a match to TRBD1. Germline CDR1 reads LNHNV; CDR2 reads YYDKDF (reference sequence). The V gene end was trimmed by 2 bases and the J gene end by 4 bases; junction bases not matched to a gene: 4. The CDR3 is 15 residues long. Here the CDR3 DNA reads TGTGCCACCAGCAGACGACAGGGTTTCACCGGGGAGCTGTTTTTT. Residues: CATSRRQGFTGELFF.

The J gene is TRBJ2-2, the V gene TRBV7-9; tentative D call: TRBD1 (5 bases). Trimming cost V 1 base and J 6 bases, with 9 bases left between them. Germline V gives CDR1 SEHNR, CDR2 FQNEAQ (reference sequence). This CDR3 has 14 residues. The CDR3 here is CASSLEPRAGELFF. For the CDR3, the DNA is TGTGCCAGCAGCTTAGAGCCCAGGGCCGGGGAGCTGTTTTTT.

This chain joins TRBV2 and TRBJ2-6; unclear D gene. The CDR3 totals 13 residues. V shed 3 bases and J shed 3 bases, with 3 bases lying between them. Germline V gives CDR1 SNHLY, CDR2 FYNNEI. Here the CDR3 DNA reads TGTGCCAGCAGTGACTTTGGGGCCAACGTCCTGACTTTC. Translating gives CASSDFGANVLTF.

This clone was observed once. CDR3 amino acids: CASSLGPPGGAKNIQYF. In DNA form, the CDR3 reads TGTGCCAGCAGCTTGGGCCCTCCGGGGGGGGCCAAAAACATTCAGTACTTC. The chain joins TRBV13 to TRBJ2-4; 8 nucleotides align to TRBD2. The V gene's germline CDR1 is PRHDT and CDR2 FYEKMQ (reference sequence). This CDR3 is 17 amino acids long. The ends lost 3 bases at V and 1 base at J; junction bases unmatched: 8.

The CDR3 region is CASSLGGGNQPQHF. The CDR3 DNA sequence: TGTGCCAGCAGTCTGGGGGGGGGCAATCAGCCCCAGCATTTT. J is TRBJ1-5 and V is TRBV7-9; weak D call: TRBD1 (5 bases). This CDR3 spans 14 amino acids. CDR1 is SEHNR and CDR2 is FQNEAQ in the germline V gene (reference sequence). The ends were cut back, 6 bases at V and 2 bases at J, with 11 bases in the middle.

The chain recombines TRBV11-3 with TRBJ2-1; tentative D call: TRBD1 (5 bases). The CDR3 loop spans 13 amino acids. V lost 1 base and J 5 bases, leaving 6 bases between the germline ends. Per the germline V gene, CDR1 is SGHNT and CDR2 is YENEEA. The DNA of the CDR3 is TGTGCCAGCAGCTTAGGACAGAACAATGAGCAGTTCTTC. Its translation: CASSLGQNNEQFF.

This clone was seen a few times. The gene calls are TRBV11-2 and TRBJ2-2, with 7 bases matching TRBD2. Germline loops: CDR1 SGHAT, CDR2 FQNNGV. With V trimmed by 5 bases and J by 5 bases, 11 bases remained unmatched. The length of the CDR3 is 16 residues. The CDR3 region is CASSPGRGLGTGELFF. CDR3 DNA: TGTGCCAGCAGCCCGGGGAGGGGCTTAGGGACCGGGGAGCTGTTTTTT.

The V call is TRBV5-4, the J call TRBJ1-2; 9 positions agree with TRBD1. The CDR3 extends over 17 amino acids. Trimming cost V 0 bases and J 6 bases; bases outside gene matches: 12. CDR1 is SGHNT and CDR2 is YYREEE in the germline V gene (reference sequence). The CDR3 sequence: CASSLDRASGQGHGYTF. CDR3 DNA sequence: TGTGCCAGCAGCTTGGATCGGGCGTCGGGACAGGGTCATGGCTACACCTTC.

This chain joins TRBV5-1 and TRBJ1-6, with 10 bases matching TRBD1. The junction had 3 bases not matched to a gene; V was cut back by 2 bases and J by 7 bases. CDR1 and CDR2 from the germline V gene are SGHRS and YFSETQ. This CDR3 spans 15 amino acids. In DNA form, the CDR3 reads TGCGCCAGCAGCTTCTCGGGACAGGGGAATTCACCCCTCCACTTT. It yields the protein CASSFSGQGNSPLHF.